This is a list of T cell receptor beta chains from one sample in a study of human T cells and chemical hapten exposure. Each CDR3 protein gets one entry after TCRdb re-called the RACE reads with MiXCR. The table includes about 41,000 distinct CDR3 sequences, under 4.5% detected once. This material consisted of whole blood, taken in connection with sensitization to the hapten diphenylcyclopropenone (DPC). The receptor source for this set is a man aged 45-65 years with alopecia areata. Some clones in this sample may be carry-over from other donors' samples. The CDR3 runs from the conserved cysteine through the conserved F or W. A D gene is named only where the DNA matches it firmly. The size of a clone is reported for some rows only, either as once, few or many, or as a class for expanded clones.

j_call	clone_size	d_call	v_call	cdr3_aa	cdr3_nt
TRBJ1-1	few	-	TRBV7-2	CASSFIREAFF	TGTGCCAGCAGTTTTATAAGAGAAGCTTTCTTT
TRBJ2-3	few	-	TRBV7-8	CASSLEGSKDTQYF	TGTGCCAGCAGCTTAGAGGGCAGTAAAGATACGCAGTATTTT
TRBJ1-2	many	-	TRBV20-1	CSASSGNGYTF	TGCAGTGCTAGTTCGGGGAATGGCTACACCTTC
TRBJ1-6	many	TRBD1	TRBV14	CASSLPVTGSSYNSPLHF	TGTGCCAGCAGCCTCCCCGTGACAGGGAGCTCCTATAATTCACCCCTCCACTTT
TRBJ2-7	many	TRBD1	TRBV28	CASSLTGASSYEQYF	TGTGCCAGCAGCCTGACAGGGGCCAGCTCCTACGAGCAGTACTTC
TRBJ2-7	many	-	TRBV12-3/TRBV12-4	CASSYGTYEQYF	TGTGCCAGCAGTTACGGTACCTACGAGCAGTACTTC
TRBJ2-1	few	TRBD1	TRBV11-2	CASSADRDNEQFF	TGTGCCAGCAGCGCGGACAGGGACAATGAGCAGTTCTTC
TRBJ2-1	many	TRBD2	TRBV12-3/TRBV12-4	CASSFLAGTNEQFF	TGTGCCAGCAGTTTCCTAGCGGGTACAAATGAGCAGTTCTTC
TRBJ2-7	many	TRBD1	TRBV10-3	CAISSGTGSYEQYF	TGTGCCATCAGCAGCGGGACAGGGTCTTACGAGCAGTACTTC
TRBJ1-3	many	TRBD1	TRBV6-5	CASSSAGGDGNTIYF	TGTGCCAGCAGTTCGGCAGGGGGAGATGGAAACACCATATATTTT
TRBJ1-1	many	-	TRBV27	CASREGVNTEAFF	TGTGCCAGCAGGGAGGGGGTGAACACTGAAGCTTTCTTT
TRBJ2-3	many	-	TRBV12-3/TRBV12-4	CASSPRFRRRGTDTQYF	TGTGCCAGCAGTCCCCGGTTCCGGCGTCGGGGTACAGATACGCAGTATTTT
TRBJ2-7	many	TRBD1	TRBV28	CASTPGTGIIYEQYF	TGTGCCAGCACTCCCGGGACAGGGATTATCTACGAGCAGTACTTC
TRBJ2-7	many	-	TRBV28	CASSFVSGGAGEQYF	TGTGCCAGCAGTTTCGTGTCTGGGGGGGCTGGGGAGCAGTACTTC
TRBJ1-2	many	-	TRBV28	CASSLKGDGYTF	TGTGCCAGCAGTTTGAAAGGGGACGGCTACACCTTC
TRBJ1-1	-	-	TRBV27	CASSFPHEAFF	TGTGCCAGCAGTTTTCCCCATGAAGCTTTCTTT
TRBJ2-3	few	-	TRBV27	CASSLSFIPDTQYF	TGTGCCAGCAGTTTATCATTCATCCCAGATACGCAGTATTTT
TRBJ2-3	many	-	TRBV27	CASSPLQYF	TGTGCCAGCAGCCCCCTGCAGTATTTT
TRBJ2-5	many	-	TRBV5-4	CASSLGQTETQYF	TGTGCCAGCAGCTTGGGACAGACGGAGACCCAGTACTTC
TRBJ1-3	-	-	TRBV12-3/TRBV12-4	CASSFQGAGGNTIYF	TGTGCCAGCAGTTTTCAGGGCGCGGGAGGAAACACCATATATTTT
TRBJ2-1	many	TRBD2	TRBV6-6	CASSYSTLAGHNEQFF	TGTGCCAGCAGTTACTCGACTCTAGCGGGTCACAATGAGCAGTTCTTC
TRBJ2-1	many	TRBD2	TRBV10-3	CAIRGSGSSYNEQFF	TGTGCCATCAGGGGCAGCGGGAGCTCCTACAATGAGCAGTTCTTC
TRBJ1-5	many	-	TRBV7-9	CASSLGGFGNQPQHF	TGTGCCAGCAGCTTGGGGGGTTTCGGCAATCAGCCCCAGCATTTT
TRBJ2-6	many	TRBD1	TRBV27	CASSLWGQGRSGANVLTF	TGTGCCAGCAGTTTATGGGGACAGGGGAGGTCTGGGGCCAACGTCCTGACTTTC
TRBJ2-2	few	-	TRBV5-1	CASSLGSFNTGELFF	TGCGCCAGCAGCTTGGGCAGCTTTAACACCGGGGAGCTGTTTTTT
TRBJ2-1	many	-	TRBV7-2	CASSSEGSSYNEQFF	TGTGCCAGCAGTTCCGAAGGGAGCTCCTACAATGAGCAGTTCTTC
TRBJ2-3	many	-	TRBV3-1	CATFQGGDTQYF	TGTGCCACCTTCCAGGGAGGCGATACGCAGTATTTT
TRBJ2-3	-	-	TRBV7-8	CASSSRSGTPSTDTQYF	TGTGCCAGCAGCAGTAGGTCCGGGACTCCTAGCACAGATACGCAGTATTTT
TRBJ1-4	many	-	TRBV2	CASSGQLGVEKLFF	TGTGCCAGCAGCGGACAGCTTGGGGTTGAAAAACTGTTTTTT
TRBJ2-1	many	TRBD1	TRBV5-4	CASSFDGQGKGNEQFF	TGTGCCAGCAGCTTCGACGGACAGGGCAAGGGCAATGAGCAGTTCTTC
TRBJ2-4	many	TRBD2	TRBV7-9	CASSSPSSGTSGSQNIQYF	TGTGCCAGCAGCTCACCCTCCTCCGGGACTAGCGGTTCTCAGAACATTCAGTACTTC
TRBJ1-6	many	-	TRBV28	CASSLGASLSHF	TGTGCCAGCAGTTTAGGGGCCTCTCTCTCCCACTTT
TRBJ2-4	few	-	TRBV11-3	CASSLSGTKNIQYF	TGTGCCAGCAGCTTATCCGGGACAAAGAACATTCAGTACTTC
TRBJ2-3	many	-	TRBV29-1	CSGQLTDTQYF	TGCAGCGGACAGCTCACAGATACGCAGTATTTT
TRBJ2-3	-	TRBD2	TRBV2	CVSSGGRESTDTQYF	TGTGTCAGCAGTGGCGGGCGGGAGTCAACAGATACGCAGTATTTT
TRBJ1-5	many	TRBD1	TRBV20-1	CSARGTGRFYSNQPQHF	TGCAGTGCTAGGGGGACAGGGCGCTTTTATAGCAATCAGCCCCAGCATTTT
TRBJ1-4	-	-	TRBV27	CASSLRPGTNEKLFF	TGTGCCAGCAGTCTGAGGCCGGGAACTAATGAAAAACTGTTTTTT